The 24 T cell receptor beta chains given below trace back to one sample, sequenced in a study of cytomegalovirus exposure and HLA in healthy donors. Amplification used 60 Vbeta primers and 13 Jbeta primers. Libraries were prepared by immunoSEQ multiplex PCR; TCRdb keeps only in-frame clonotypes and omits some of them. The sample yields 130,000 to 150,000 clones, around 77% seen once. The material sequenced was PBMCs. Receptors originate from a woman aged 50 to 60 in good health and CMV-seronegative.

This chain joins TRBV5-6 and TRBJ2-2, with TRBD1 matching over 9 bases. The V segment lost 4 bases and the J segment 2 bases; nucleotides outside the gene matches: 9. This CDR3 has 17 residues. Germline V CDR1 and CDR2: SGHDT, YYEEEE. For the CDR3, the DNA is TGTGCCAGCAGCCCCGGGACAGGGAGCCTCAACACCGGGGAGCTGTTTTTT. It translates to CASSPGTGSLNTGELFF. Based on the CDR3 plus reference TRBV5-6 and TRBJ2-2, the full variable domain is DAGVTQSPTHLIKTRGQQVTLRCSPKSGHDTVSWYQQALGQGPQFIFQYYEEEERQRGNFPDRFSGHQFPNYSSELNVNALLLGDSALYLCASSPGTGSLNTGELFFGEGSRLTVL.

The genes are TRBV9 and TRBJ2-5; possibly TRBD1 for D (7 bases). CDR1 is SGDLS, CDR2 YYNGEE, per germline. The CDR3 runs to 13 residues. V gave up 0 bases and J gave up 5 bases, with 8 bases separating them. The CDR3: CASSVAGGETQYF. The CDR3 DNA is TGTGCCAGCAGCGTAGCAGGGGGGGAGACCCAGTACTTC. The full variable domain, in which reference TRBV9 and TRBJ2-5 provide the parts outside the CDR3, is DSGVTQTPKHLITATGQRVTLRCSPRSGDLSVYWYQQSLDQGLQFLIQYYNGEERAKGNILERFSAQQFPDLHSELNLSSLELGDSALYFCASSVAGGETQYFGPGTRLLVL.

This clone was seen more than once but under ten times. J is TRBJ2-7 and V is TRBV11-2; 12 nucleotides line up with TRBD1. CDR3 size: 14 residues. The germline gives CDR1 SGHAT, CDR2 FQNNGV. J gave up 3 bases and V 6 bases, and 3 bases lay outside the gene matches. The CDR3, as DNA: TGTGCCAGCAGGGGGACAGGGGGCAACTACGAGCAGTACTTC. This encodes CASRGTGGNYEQYF.

The chain joins TRBV6-4 to TRBJ1-2; 8 bases match TRBD1. The germline CDR1 and CDR2 sequences are MRHNA and SNTAGT. CDR3 length equals 14 residues. V lost 6 bases, J lost 4 bases, and 7 bases stayed unmatched. The CDR3 region is CASRPGQDSYGYTF. The CDR3 coding sequence is TGTGCCAGCAGGCCGGGACAGGACTCCTATGGCTACACCTTC.

The rearrangement links TRBV6-5 to TRBJ2-1; D is ambiguous. V shed 0 bases and J shed 10 bases, with 16 bases lying between them. The CDR3 has 15 amino acids. Germline lookup yields CDR1 MNHEY and CDR2 SVGAGI. The CDR3 sequence: CASSYSGSWATEQFF. The CDR3 DNA follows: TGTGCCAGCAGTTACTCTGGATCCTGGGCCACAGAGCAGTTCTTC.

The chain carries TRBV23-1 and TRBJ2-2; TRBD1 matches 9 bases. TRBV23-1 is labeled an ORF, and its function is uncertain. J lost 5 bases, V lost 0 bases, and 16 bases had no gene match. CDR3 length: 20 residues. The CDR3 DNA reads TGCGCCAGCAGTCAATCTTTGGGACAGGGCCCCCTATATCGGACCGGGGAGCTGTTTTTT. Protein product: CASSQSLGQGPLYRTGELFF.

The chain uses TRBV7-2 and TRBJ2-4; no reliable D call. The CDR3 loop spans 13 amino acids. V was shortened by 3 bases and J by 5 bases, with 8 bases between the two germline ends. CDR1 SGHTA and CDR2 FQGNSA come from the germline V gene. CDR3 protein: CASSFGRENIQYF. Written as DNA, the CDR3 is TGTGCCAGCAGCTTTGGTCGAGAAAACATTCAGTACTTC.

The rearrangement uses TRBV19 and TRBJ2-2; no clear D. Germline V gene data show CDR1 as LNHDA and CDR2 as SQIVND (reference sequence). Trimming left V 3 bases short and J 4 bases short, with 9 bases between. This CDR3 is built from 14 residues. CDR3 sequence: CASSMRQVTGELFF. The CDR3 nucleotides read TGTGCCAGTAGTATGAGGCAAGTCACCGGGGAGCTGTTTTTT.

The rearrangement uses TRBV7-2 and TRBJ1-5; TRBD1 aligns across 7 bases. V shed 4 bases, J shed 2 bases, and the junction held 5 bases outside the gene matches. Germline CDR1 is SGHTA and CDR2 is FQGNSA. CDR3 length: 15 residues. This CDR3 reads CASSWSTGRNQPQHF. The CDR3 DNA follows: TGTGCCAGCAGCTGGTCGACAGGGCGCAATCAGCCCCAGCATTTT.

This clone was counted a single time. V is TRBV5-4 and J is TRBJ1-1, with a possible D match to TRBD1 (6 bases). This CDR3 comprises 16 residues. The ends were cut back, 4 bases at V and 2 bases at J, with 18 bases in the middle. CDR1 and CDR2 (germline): SGHNT, YYREEE (reference sequence). CDR3 nucleotides: TGTGCCAGCAGCCTTACAGGGTTCATCTTAAACACTGAAGCTTTCTTT. Its translation: CASSLTGFILNTEAFF. The whole variable domain, filled in from reference TRBV5-4 and TRBJ1-1, reads ETGVTQSPTHLIKTRGQQVTLRCSSQSGHNTVSWYQQALGQGPQFIFQYYREEENGRGNFPPRFSGLQFPNYSSELNVNALELDDSALYLCASSLTGFILNTEAFFGQGTRLTVV.

The gene calls are TRBV27 and TRBJ1-5; the D is unclear. This CDR3 contains 14 residues. CDR1 is MNHEY, CDR2 SMNVEV, per germline (reference sequence). The V gene lost 2 bases and the J gene lost 2 bases, with 7 bases spanning the gap. The DNA for the CDR3 is TGTGCCAGCAGTTTAACACGTGGCAATCAGCCCCAGCATTTT. Encoded protein: CASSLTRGNQPQHF.

J is TRBJ2-2 and V is TRBV4-3, with a weak D call TRBD2 (5 bases). This CDR3 spans 15 amino acids. V was shortened by 0 bases and J by 5 bases, with 10 bases between the two germline ends. Germline V gives CDR1 LGHNA, CDR2 YSLEER. In DNA form, the CDR3 reads TGCGCCAGCAGCCAAGAGAGGGTAGGGACCGGGGAGCTGTTTTTT. Translated, it gives CASSQERVGTGELFF.

This sequence joins TRBV18 and TRBJ1-2, with TRBD1 matching 8 bases. Germline V gene lookup returns CDR1 KGHSH and CDR2 LQKENI. V lost 3 bases to trimming and J lost 4 bases; unmatched junction nucleotides: 16. This CDR3 is built from 18 residues. In DNA, the CDR3 is TGTGCCAGCTCACCCCAAAGGTCCGGACAGGGTTGGGGCTATGGCTACACCTTC. Translated, it gives CASSPQRSGQGWGYGYTF. The complete variable domain, with remaining parts taken from reference TRBV18 and TRBJ1-2, reads NAGVMQNPRHLVRRRGQEARLRCSPMKGHSHVYWYRQLPEEGLKFMVYLQKENIIDESGMPKERFSAEFPKEGPSILRIQQVVRGDSAAYFCASSPQRSGQGWGYGYTFGSGTRLTVV.

This clone occurred once. The genes are TRBV6-5 and TRBJ2-7; 7 bases align to TRBD1. J gave up 2 bases and V 2 bases, and 6 bases lay outside the gene matches. CDR3 length: 15 amino acids. CDR1 is MNHEY and CDR2 is SVGAGI in the germline V gene. In DNA, the CDR3 is TGTGCCAGCAGTTACCATTCTCAGGGGGCCTACGAGCAGTACTTC. It encodes CASSYHSQGAYEQYF.

The chain recombines TRBV12-1 with TRBJ2-1; TRBD1, the table's D call, was not compared with the DNA. TRBV12-1 is an annotated pseudogene. The CDR3 has 15 residues. The CDR3 bases are TGTGCCAGCAGCTTGGCCCCAGGGGTTTACAATGAGCAGTTCTTC. This gives the protein CASSLAPGVYNEQFF.

The chain employs TRBV5-4 and TRBJ1-1, with 11 bases aligning to TRBD1. The CDR3 runs 15 residues. With V trimmed by 0 bases and J by 7 bases, 5 bases remained unmatched. Germline CDR1 SGHNT, CDR2 YYREEE (reference sequence). The CDR3 coding sequence is TGTGCCAGCAGCTTGGAAGGACAGGGGGCATTTGAAGCTTTCTTT. It is translated as CASSLEGQGAFEAFF.

This chain joins TRBV27 and TRBJ1-1; 7 bases align to TRBD1. CDR3 size: 15 residues. Per germline, CDR1 MNHEY and CDR2 SMNVEV (reference sequence). J was trimmed by 0 bases and V by 5 bases; bases with no gene match: 6. CDR3 bases: TGTGCCAGCAGTCAACAGGGGTCCCTGAACACTGAAGCTTTCTTT. This encodes CASSQQGSLNTEAFF.

The CDR3: CAWSVNLATNEKLFF. The CDR3 nucleotides are TGTGCCTGGAGTGTAAATCTCGCAACTAATGAAAAACTGTTTTTT. This sequence joins TRBV30 and TRBJ1-4; D not certain. The ends were cut back, 0 bases at V and 0 bases at J, with 8 bases in the middle. The CDR3 consists of 15 residues. Germline V gene lookup returns CDR1 GTSNPN and CDR2 SVGIG (reference sequence).

The J gene is TRBJ2-3, the V gene TRBV5-1; the match to TRBD1 covers 9 bases. CDR1 and CDR2 from the germline V gene are SGHRS and YFSETQ. V gave up 3 bases and J gave up 10 bases; unmatched junction bases: 15. This CDR3 contains 16 residues. The CDR3 bases are TGCGCCAGCAGCTCTATGGGACAGGGAAGGGCGGTGGCGCAGTATTTT. Protein: CASSSMGQGRAVAQYF.

This clone appeared a single time. J is TRBJ1-5 and V is TRBV4-2, with 8 bases aligning to TRBD1. There are 16 residues in the CDR3. The V gene's germline CDR1 is LGHNA and CDR2 YNFKEQ. J lost 0 bases, V lost 3 bases, and 4 bases had no gene match. This CDR3 reads CASSHGQGDSNQPQHF. The CDR3 nucleotides are TGTGCCAGCAGCCATGGACAGGGCGATAGCAATCAGCCCCAGCATTTT.

The rearrangement links TRBV5-6 to TRBJ2-3; no reliable D call. The CDR3 is made up of 14 amino acids. Germline V CDR1 and CDR2: SGHDT, YYEEEE. Trimming cost V 3 bases and J 0 bases, with 8 bases left between them. The CDR3 region is CASSSPTSTDTQYF. The CDR3 region has the DNA TGTGCCAGCAGCTCCCCTACTAGCACAGATACGCAGTATTTT. Full variable domain (rest looked up from reference TRBV5-6 and TRBJ2-3): DAGVTQSPTHLIKTRGQQVTLRCSPKSGHDTVSWYQQALGQGPQFIFQYYEEEERQRGNFPDRFSGHQFPNYSSELNVNALLLGDSALYLCASSSPTSTDTQYFGPGTRLTVL.

The chain uses TRBV5-6 and TRBJ2-5; 11 bases align to TRBD2. The CDR3 runs 16 residues. Germline trimming cut 4 bases from V and 3 bases from J; bases unmatched to any gene: 8. Germline V gene data show CDR1 as SGHDT and CDR2 as YYEEEE. The CDR3 nucleotides read TGTGCCAGCAGCAAATTAGCGGGGGGGCCGGAAGAGACCCAGTACTTC. This sequence encodes CASSKLAGGPEETQYF.

The chain couples TRBV5-1 to TRBJ1-1, with D unclear. Germline V gives CDR1 SGHRS, CDR2 YFSETQ. V dropped 1 base and J dropped 1 base, with 11 bases sitting between them. This CDR3 region has 15 residues. CDR3 in amino acids: CASSLNRGQNTEAFF. The DNA of the CDR3 is TGCGCCAGCAGCTTGAACCGTGGCCAGAACACTGAAGCTTTCTTT.

This clone appeared a few times. The junction and the germline gene differ at one end; a read error may be behind it. The chain recombines TRBV11-1 with TRBJ2-1, with TRBD1 matching over 10 bases. This CDR3 is 15 amino acids long. CDR1 and CDR2 (germline): SGHAT, FQDESV (reference sequence). The CDR3 nucleotides read TGTGCCAGCAGCCAAGACAGGGGGCCGTGGAATGAGCAGCTCTTC. This encodes CASSQDRGPWNEQLF. The whole variable domain, filled in from reference TRBV11-1 and TRBJ2-1, reads EAEVAQSPRYKITEKSQAVAFWCDPISGHATLYWYRQILGQGPELLVQFQDESVVDDSQLPKDRFSAERLKGVDSTLKIQPAELGDSAMYLCASSQDRGPWNEQLFGPGTRLTVL.